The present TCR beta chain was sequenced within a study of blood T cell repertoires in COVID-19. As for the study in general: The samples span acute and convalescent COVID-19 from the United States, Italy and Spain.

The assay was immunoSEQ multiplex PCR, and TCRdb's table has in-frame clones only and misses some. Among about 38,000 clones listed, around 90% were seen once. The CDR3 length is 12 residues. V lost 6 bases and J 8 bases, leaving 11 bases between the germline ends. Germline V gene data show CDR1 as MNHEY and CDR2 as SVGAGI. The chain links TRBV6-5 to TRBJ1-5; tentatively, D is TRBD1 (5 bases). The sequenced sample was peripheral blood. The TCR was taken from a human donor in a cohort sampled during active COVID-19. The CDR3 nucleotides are TGTGCCAGCAGCCTCGGAGGGGAGCCCCAGCATTTT. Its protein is CASSLGGEPQHF.